A single sample is the source of the 16 T cell receptor beta chains below, sequenced in a study of shared clonotypes between healthy human individuals. Method: immunoSEQ multiplex PCR; TCRdb's copy keeps in-frame clones and lacks some. Of 600,000 to 800,000 clones in the sample, just under 75% were seen once. The sample taken for sequencing was memory CD4+ T cells sorted from blood. As to subset: CD45RA-negative fraction. Every receptor here comes from a young woman in good health.

About this clone itself: Other nucleotide sequences from this sample produce the same CDR3. The chain links TRBV2 to TRBJ1-2; D remains ambiguous. The CDR3 extends over 14 amino acids. Germline V gene lookup returns CDR1 SNHLY and CDR2 FYNNEI. Trimming left V 7 bases short and J 2 bases short, with 14 bases between. CDR3 coding DNA: TGTGCCAGCACCGAACGGGGATTGAACTATGGCTACACCTTC. Protein sequence: CASTERGLNYGYTF.

V usage is TRBV19 and J usage is TRBJ2-1, with 9 bases matching TRBD1. Germline lookup yields CDR1 LNHDA and CDR2 SQIVND (reference sequence). CDR3 size: 14 residues. Trimming took 3 bases from V and 7 from J; bases not matched to a gene: 4. CDR3 loop: CASSMGQGLNEQFF. The DNA of the CDR3 is TGTGCCAGTAGTATGGGACAGGGCTTGAATGAGCAGTTCTTC.

This chain links TRBV7-9 with TRBJ1-1; 9 bases fit TRBD1. This CDR3 has 18 amino acids. V trimming: 6 bases; J trimming: 1 base; junction bases outside the gene matches: 15. CDR1 and CDR2 (germline): SEHNR, FQNEAQ (reference sequence). This CDR3 reads CASSPGTGSGTGNTEAFF. CDR3 nucleotide sequence: TGTGCCAGCAGTCCCGGGACAGGGTCCGGGACGGGGAACACTGAAGCTTTCTTT.

The CDR3 coding sequence is TGCGCCAGCAGCACCGGACTAGCGCGAAGCTCCTACGAGCAGTACTTC. This codes for CASSTGLARSSYEQYF. The V call is TRBV5-1, the J call TRBJ2-7; 9 nucleotides align to TRBD2. CDR1 and CDR2 from the germline V gene are SGHRS and YFSETQ. J was trimmed by 0 bases and V by 4 bases; bases with no gene match: 8. The CDR3 consists of 16 residues.

The chain recombines TRBV5-1 with TRBJ1-1; D is unresolved. Germline CDR1 SGHRS, CDR2 YFSETQ. The CDR3 length is 14 residues. The V end lost 1 base, the J end lost 2 bases, and 9 bases lay between the germline ends. The DNA for the CDR3 is TGCGCCAGCAGCTTGAACTTATTCAACACTGAAGCTTTCTTT. It specifies CASSLNLFNTEAFF.

The chain recombines TRBV5-1 with TRBJ2-1; TRBD2 matches at 9 bases. The junction had 5 bases not matched to a gene; V was cut back by 5 bases and J by 2 bases. Looked up from germline, CDR1 is SGHRS and CDR2 is YFSETQ. The CDR3 loop spans 15 amino acids. Here the CDR3 DNA reads TGCGCCAGCAGTACCGGGACTAGCACCTACAATGAGCAGTTCTTC. This codes for CASSTGTSTYNEQFF.

The rearrangement uses TRBV28 and TRBJ2-1, with D uncertain. Per germline, CDR1 MDHEN and CDR2 SYDVKM. The V end was cut by 7 bases, the J end by 6 bases, with 10 bases between. The CDR3 is 12 amino acids. For the CDR3, the DNA is TGTGCCAGCAATCAGATTCGCAATGAGCAGTTCTTC. Amino acid sequence: CASNQIRNEQFF.

V and J are TRBV28 and TRBJ2-1, with a tentative D call TRBD2 (6 bases). V lost 5 bases and J lost 0, with 11 bases in between. There are 15 residues in the CDR3. The germline CDR1 and CDR2 sequences are MDHEN and SYDVKM. The CDR3 region has the DNA TGTGCCAGCAGTCCCGCGGGGTTCTCCTACAATGAGCAGTTCTTC. Its translation: CASSPAGFSYNEQFF.

In its sample, this clone was seen many times. V usage is TRBV10-2 and J usage is TRBJ2-1, with D possibly TRBD2 on 6 matching bases. The CDR3 spans 14 residues. Deletions cut 1 base from V and 3 bases from J, with 7 bases between. CDR1 is WSHSY, CDR2 SAAADI, per germline. The CDR3: CASSEWGLYNEQFF. The CDR3 nucleotides read TGCGCCAGCAGTGAGTGGGGACTCTACAATGAGCAGTTCTTC.

This chain connects TRBV6-6 to TRBJ1-3, with D tentatively TRBD1 (5 bases). Trimming shortened V by 5 bases and J by 0 bases, and 8 bases separated the two germline ends. This CDR3 region has 14 residues. Germline V gives CDR1 MNHNY, CDR2 SVGAGI (reference sequence). The CDR3 region has the DNA TGTGCCAGCAGTCACGGGGGCTCTGGAAACACCATATATTTT. This codes for CASSHGGSGNTIYF.

This clone was seen just once. The chain links TRBV6-6 to TRBJ2-1; a possible D gene is TRBD2 (7 bases). Trimming removed 2 bases from V and 5 bases from J, with 10 bases in between. Germline V gene sequence: CDR1 MNHNY, CDR2 SVGAGI (reference sequence). The CDR3 loop spans 14 amino acids. The CDR3 DNA is TGTGCCAGCAGTTACAGGGGGAGGGACAATGAGCAGTTCTTC. This encodes CASSYRGRDNEQFF.

The J gene is TRBJ2-1, the V gene TRBV7-9; no clear D. Germline CDR1 and CDR2: SEHNR and FQNEAQ (reference sequence). The CDR3 covers 13 residues. The ends were cut back, 3 bases at V and 6 bases at J, with 9 bases in the middle. CDR3 coding DNA: TGTGCCAGCAGCTTTAGAGCCATCAATGAGCAGTTCTTC. It codes for CASSFRAINEQFF.

The rearrangement links TRBV29-1 to TRBJ2-5; no firm D call. Between the trimmed V and J ends, which lost 4 bases and 2 bases, there was a span of 8 bases. CDR1 SQVTM and CDR2 ANQGSEA come from the germline V gene. The CDR3 consists of 12 residues. For the CDR3, the DNA is TGCAGCGTTGTTGGCAGTCAAGAGACCCAGTACTTC. Translation: CSVVGSQETQYF.

The genes are TRBV7-7 and TRBJ2-7, with 13 bases lining up with TRBD2. From germline, CDR1 is SSHAT and CDR2 FNYEAQ (reference sequence). This CDR3 has 15 amino acids. J was trimmed by 5 bases and V by 4 bases; bases with no gene match: 5. DNA for the CDR3: TGTGCCAGCAGCTCAGGACTAGCGGGAGCCCACGAGCAGTACTTC. Its translation is CASSSGLAGAHEQYF.

The chain carries TRBV18 and TRBJ1-3, with D uncertain. Trimming pared 5 bases from V and 0 bases from J, leaving 14 bases between. Looked up from germline, CDR1 is KGHSH and CDR2 is LQKENI. This CDR3 spans 16 amino acids. The CDR3 nucleotides are TGTGCCAGCTCAACTATGGACCCTAACTCTGGAAACACCATATATTTT. As protein: CASSTMDPNSGNTIYF.

The rearrangement uses TRBV7-3 and TRBJ2-1; tentative D call: TRBD1 (5 bases). Germline lookup yields CDR1 SGHTA and CDR2 FQGTGA. The CDR3 is 14 amino acids. V was cut by 3 bases and J by 5 bases, with 11 bases left in between. In DNA, the CDR3 is TGTGCCAGCAGCTTTGGAACAGGTAACAATGAGCAGTTCTTC. It specifies CASSFGTGNNEQFF.